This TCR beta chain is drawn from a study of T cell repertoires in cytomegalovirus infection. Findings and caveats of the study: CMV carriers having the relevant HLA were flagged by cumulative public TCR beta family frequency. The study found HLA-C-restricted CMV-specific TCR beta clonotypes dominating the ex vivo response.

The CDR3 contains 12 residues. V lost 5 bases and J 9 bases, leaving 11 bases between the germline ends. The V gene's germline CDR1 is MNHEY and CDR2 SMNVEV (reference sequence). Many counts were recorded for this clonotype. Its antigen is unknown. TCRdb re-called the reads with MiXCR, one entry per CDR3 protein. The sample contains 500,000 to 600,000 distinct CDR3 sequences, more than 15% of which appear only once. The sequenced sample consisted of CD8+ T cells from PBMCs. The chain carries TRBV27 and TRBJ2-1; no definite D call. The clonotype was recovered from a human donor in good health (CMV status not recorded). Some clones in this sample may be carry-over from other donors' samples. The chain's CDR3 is CASSPPRGEQFF. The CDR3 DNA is TGTGCCAGCAGTCCCCCCCGCGGTGAGCAGTTCTTC.